This TCR beta chain was sequenced for a study of blood T cell repertoires in COVID-19. This clone has more than one count but fewer than ten. The germline gives CDR1 MGHRA, CDR2 YSYEKL. V was trimmed by 3 bases and J by 14 bases, leaving 13 bases between them. The CDR3 totals 12 residues. The assay was immunoSEQ multiplex PCR, and TCRdb's table has in-frame clones only and misses some. The table shows about 27,000 clones, with roughly 84% occurring only once. The rearrangement links TRBV4-1 to TRBJ1-4; D not certain. The sample comprised peripheral blood. This clonotype was obtained from a man between 65 and 85 years old with active COVID-19. CDR3 nucleotides: TGCGCCAGCAGCCACGACACCTCGTATCTGTTTTTT. Its translation: CASSHDTSYLFF.